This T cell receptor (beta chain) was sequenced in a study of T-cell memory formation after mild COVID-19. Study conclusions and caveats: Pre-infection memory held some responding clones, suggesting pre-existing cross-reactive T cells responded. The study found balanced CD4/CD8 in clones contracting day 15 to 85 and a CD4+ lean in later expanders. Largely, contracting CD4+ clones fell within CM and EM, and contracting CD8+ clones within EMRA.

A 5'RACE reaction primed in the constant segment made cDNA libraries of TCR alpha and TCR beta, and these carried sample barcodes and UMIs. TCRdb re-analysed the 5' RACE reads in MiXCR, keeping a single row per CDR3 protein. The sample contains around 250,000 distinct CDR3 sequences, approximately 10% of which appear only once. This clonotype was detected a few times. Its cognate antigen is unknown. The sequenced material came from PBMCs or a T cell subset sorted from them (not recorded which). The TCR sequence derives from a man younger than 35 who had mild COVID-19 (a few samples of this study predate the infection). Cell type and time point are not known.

The CDR3 spells CASSSKGDYGYTF. CDR3 sequence (DNA): TGTGCCAGCAGCTCAAAGGGGGACTATGGCTACACCTTC. The chain joins TRBV11-2 to TRBJ1-2; perhaps TRBD1 as D (6 bases). With 4 bases removed from V and 3 bases from J, the gap between germline ends came to 9 bases. The CDR3 runs to 13 residues. The germline V gene has CDR1 SGHAT and CDR2 FQNNGV.